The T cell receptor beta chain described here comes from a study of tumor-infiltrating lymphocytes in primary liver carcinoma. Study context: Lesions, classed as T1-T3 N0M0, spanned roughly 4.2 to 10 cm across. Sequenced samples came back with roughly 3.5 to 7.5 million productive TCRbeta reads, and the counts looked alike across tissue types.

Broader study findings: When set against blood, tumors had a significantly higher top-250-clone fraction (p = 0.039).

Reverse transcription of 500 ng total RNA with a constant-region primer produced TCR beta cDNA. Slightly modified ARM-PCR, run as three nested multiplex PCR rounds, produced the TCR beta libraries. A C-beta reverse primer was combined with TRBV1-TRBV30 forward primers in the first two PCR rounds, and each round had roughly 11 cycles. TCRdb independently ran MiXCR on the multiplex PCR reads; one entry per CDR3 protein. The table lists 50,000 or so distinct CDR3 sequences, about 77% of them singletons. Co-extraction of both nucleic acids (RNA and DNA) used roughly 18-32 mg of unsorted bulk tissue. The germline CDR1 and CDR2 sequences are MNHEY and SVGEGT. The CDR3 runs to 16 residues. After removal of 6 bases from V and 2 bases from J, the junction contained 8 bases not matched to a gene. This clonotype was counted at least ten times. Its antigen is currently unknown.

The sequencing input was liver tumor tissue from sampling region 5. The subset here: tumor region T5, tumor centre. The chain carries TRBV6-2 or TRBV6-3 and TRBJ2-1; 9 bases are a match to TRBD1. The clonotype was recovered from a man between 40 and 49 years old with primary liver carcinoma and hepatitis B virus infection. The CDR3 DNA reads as TGTGCCAGCAGCTCCCCGGGACAGGGTACCTACAATGAGCAGTTCTTC. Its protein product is CASSSPGQGTYNEQFF.